This entry describes one T cell receptor beta chain. Antigen: not known. This sample was taken from a study of blood T cells in healthy people across ages. Findings of the study overall: Long-lived donors exceeded aged donors in naive CD4+ cells and diversity. Measured against age, TCR beta diversity per million T cells decreased in a roughly linear manner.

Per individual sample, total RNA of at least 5.5 micrograms was extracted. Then a second PCR, running about 6 to 11 cycles, was carried out with a sample-barcoded 5' primer and a J-beta primer mix. In TCRdb, the 5' RACE reads were re-called with MiXCR into one record per CDR3 protein. The data show 790,000 or so distinct CDR3 sequences, roughly 56% seen once. The clonotype comes from a man aged 35 to 55 in good health. The specimen was blood.

CDR3 residues: CASSTGTGNTGELFF. In DNA, the CDR3 is TGTGCCAGCAGCACCGGGACAGGGAACACCGGGGAGCTGTTTTTT. The chain employs TRBV6-2 or TRBV6-3 and TRBJ2-2; 8 bases agree with TRBD1. V lost 6 bases to trimming and J lost 1 base; unmatched junction nucleotides: 4. From germline, CDR1 is MNHEY and CDR2 SVGEGT. This CDR3 is 15 amino acids long.